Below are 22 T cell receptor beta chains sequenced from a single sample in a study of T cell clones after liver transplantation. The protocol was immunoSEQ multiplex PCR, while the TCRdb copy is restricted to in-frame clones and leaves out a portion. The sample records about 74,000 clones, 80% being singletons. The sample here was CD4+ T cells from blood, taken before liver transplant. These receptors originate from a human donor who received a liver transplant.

The CDR3 region has the DNA TGTGCCAGCTCACCAGCCCAGGCCTACGAGCAGTACTTC. It encodes CASSPAQAYEQYF. V and J are TRBV18 and TRBJ2-7; no clear D gene. CDR3 length: 13 amino acids. CDR1 is KGHSH and CDR2 is LQKENI in the germline V gene. Deletions cut 2 bases from V and 2 bases from J, with 7 bases between.

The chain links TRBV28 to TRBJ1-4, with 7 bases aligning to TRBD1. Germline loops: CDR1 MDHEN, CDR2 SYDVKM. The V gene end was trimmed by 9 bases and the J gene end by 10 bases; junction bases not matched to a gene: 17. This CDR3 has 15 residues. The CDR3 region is CASRNHGTAGAKLFF. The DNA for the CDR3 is TGTGCCAGTCGCAACCACGGGACAGCGGGAGCAAAACTGTTTTTT.

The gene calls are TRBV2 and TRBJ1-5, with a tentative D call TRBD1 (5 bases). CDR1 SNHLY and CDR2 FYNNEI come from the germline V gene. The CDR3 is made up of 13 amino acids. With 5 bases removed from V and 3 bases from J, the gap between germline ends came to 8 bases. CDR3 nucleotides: TGTGCCAGCAGTCCAGGGCACAATCAGCCCCAGCATTTT. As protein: CASSPGHNQPQHF.

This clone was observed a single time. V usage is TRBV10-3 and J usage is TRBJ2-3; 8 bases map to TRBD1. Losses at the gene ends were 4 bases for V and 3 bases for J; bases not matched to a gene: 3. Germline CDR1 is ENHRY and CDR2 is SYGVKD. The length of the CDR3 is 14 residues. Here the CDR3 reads CAISGTGTTDTQYF. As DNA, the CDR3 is TGTGCCATCAGTGGGACAGGGACGACAGATACGCAGTATTTT.

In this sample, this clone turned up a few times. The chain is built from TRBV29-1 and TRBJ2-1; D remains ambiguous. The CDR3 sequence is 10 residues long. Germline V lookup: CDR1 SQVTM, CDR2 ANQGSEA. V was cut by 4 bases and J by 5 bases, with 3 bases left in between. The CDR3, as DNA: TGCAGCGTTGGGAACAATGAGCAGTTCTTC. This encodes CSVGNNEQFF.

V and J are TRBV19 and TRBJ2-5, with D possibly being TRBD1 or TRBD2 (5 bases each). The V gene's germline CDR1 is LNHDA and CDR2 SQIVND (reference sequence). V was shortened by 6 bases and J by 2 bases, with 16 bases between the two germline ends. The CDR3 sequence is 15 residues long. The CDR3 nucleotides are TGTGCCAGTAGGAGTTGGGACGGACCTCAAGAGACCCAGTACTTC. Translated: CASRSWDGPQETQYF. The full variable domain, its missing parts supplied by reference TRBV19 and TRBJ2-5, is DGGITQSPKYLFRKEGQNVTLSCEQNLNHDAMYWYRQDPGQGLRLIYYSQIVNDFQKGDIAEGYSVSREKKESFPLTVTSAQKNPTAFYLCASRSWDGPQETQYFGPGTRLLVL.

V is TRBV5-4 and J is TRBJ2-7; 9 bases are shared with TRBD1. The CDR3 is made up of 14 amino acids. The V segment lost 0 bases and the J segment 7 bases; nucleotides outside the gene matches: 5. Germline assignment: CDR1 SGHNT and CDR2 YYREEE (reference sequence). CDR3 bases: TGTGCCAGCAGCTTGGGACAGGGGGATCGTGAGCAGTACTTC. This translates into CASSLGQGDREQYF.

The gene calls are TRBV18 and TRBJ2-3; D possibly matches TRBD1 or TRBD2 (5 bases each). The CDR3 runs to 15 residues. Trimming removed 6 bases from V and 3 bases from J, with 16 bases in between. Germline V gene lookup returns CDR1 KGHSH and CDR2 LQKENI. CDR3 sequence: CASSPLGERTDTQYF. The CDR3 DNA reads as TGTGCCAGCTCGCCTTTGGGGGAACGGACAGATACGCAGTATTTT.

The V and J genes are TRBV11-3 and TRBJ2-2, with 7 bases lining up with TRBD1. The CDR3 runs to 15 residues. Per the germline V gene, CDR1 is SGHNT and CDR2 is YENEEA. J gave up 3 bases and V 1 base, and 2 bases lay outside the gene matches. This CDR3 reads CASSLGDRDTGELFF. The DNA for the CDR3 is TGTGCCAGCAGCTTAGGAGACAGGGACACCGGGGAGCTGTTTTTT.

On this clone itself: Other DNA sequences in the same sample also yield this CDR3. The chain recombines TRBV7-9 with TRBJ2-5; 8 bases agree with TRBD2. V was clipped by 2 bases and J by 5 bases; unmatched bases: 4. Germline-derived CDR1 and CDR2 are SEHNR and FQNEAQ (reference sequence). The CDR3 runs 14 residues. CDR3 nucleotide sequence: TGTGCCAGCAGCTTATCTTCGGGAGGGGAGACCCAGTACTTC. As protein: CASSLSSGGETQYF.

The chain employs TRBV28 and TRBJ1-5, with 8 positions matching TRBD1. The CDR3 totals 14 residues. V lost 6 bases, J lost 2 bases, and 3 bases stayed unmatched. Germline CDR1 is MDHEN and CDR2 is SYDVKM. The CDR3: CASSKDRGNQPQHF. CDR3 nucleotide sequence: TGTGCCAGCAGCAAGGACAGGGGCAATCAGCCCCAGCATTTT.

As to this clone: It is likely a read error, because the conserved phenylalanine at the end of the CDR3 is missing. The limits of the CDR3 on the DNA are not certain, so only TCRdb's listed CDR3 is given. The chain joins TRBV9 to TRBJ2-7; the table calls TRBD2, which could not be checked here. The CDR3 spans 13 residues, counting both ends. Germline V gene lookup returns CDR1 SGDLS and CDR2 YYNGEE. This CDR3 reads CASSVNEVAGLRI.

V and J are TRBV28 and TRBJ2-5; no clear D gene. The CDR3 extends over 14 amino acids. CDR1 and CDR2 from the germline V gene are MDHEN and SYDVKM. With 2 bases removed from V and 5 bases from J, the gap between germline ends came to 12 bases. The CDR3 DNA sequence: TGTGCCAGCAGTTTAAGGGCTGGGATCGAGACCCAGTACTTC. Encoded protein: CASSLRAGIETQYF.

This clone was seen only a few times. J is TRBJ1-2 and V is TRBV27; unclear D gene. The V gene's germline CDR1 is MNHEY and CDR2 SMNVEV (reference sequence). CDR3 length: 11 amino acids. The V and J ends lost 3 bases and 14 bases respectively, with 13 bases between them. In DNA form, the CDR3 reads TGTGCCAGCAGTTTCGACGGGTATGGTACCTTC. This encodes CASSFDGYGTF.

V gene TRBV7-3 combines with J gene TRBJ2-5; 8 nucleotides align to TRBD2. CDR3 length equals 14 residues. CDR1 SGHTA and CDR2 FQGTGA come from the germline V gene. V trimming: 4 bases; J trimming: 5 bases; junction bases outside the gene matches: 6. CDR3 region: CASSSSGSGETQYF. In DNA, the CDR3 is TGTGCCAGCAGCTCGAGCGGGAGCGGGGAGACCCAGTACTTC.

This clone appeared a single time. CDR3 sequence: CASTTSGRNTGELFF. CDR3 nucleotides: TGTGCCAGCACCACTAGCGGGAGGAACACCGGGGAGCTGTTTTTT. V gene TRBV5-8 combines with J gene TRBJ2-2; the match to TRBD2 covers 11 bases. This CDR3 is 15 amino acids long. The V and J ends lost 6 bases and 1 base, in that order; junction bases with no gene match: 2. Germline V gives CDR1 SGHTS, CDR2 YDEGEE.

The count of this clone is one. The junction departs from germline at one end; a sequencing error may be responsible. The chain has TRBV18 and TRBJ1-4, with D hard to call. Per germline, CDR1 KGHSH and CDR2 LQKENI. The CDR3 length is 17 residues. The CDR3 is CASSPLGPGRTNEKLFF. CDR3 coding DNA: TGTGCCAGCTCTCCACTAGGGCCCGGGAGGACTAATGAAAAACTGTTTTTT.

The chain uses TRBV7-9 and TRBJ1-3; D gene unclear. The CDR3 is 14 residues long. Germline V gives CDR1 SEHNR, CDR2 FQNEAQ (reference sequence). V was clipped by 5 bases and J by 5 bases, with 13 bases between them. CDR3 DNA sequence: TGTGCCAGCAGCCCCCTGAGCAGGCGAAACACCATATATTTT. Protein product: CASSPLSRRNTIYF.

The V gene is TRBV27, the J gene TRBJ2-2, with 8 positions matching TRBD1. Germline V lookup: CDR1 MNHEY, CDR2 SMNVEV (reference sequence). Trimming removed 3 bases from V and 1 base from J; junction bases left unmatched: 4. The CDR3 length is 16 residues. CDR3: CASSFRGQGNTGELFF. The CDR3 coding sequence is TGTGCCAGCAGTTTTCGCGGACAGGGGAACACCGGGGAGCTGTTTTTT.

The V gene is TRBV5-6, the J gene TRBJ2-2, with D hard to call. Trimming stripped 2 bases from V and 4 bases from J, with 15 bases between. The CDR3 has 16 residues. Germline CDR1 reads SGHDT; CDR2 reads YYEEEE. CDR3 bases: TGTGCCAGCAGCTTTTTCTCCACAGCAGGCACCGGGGAGCTGTTTTTT. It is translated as CASSFFSTAGTGELFF.

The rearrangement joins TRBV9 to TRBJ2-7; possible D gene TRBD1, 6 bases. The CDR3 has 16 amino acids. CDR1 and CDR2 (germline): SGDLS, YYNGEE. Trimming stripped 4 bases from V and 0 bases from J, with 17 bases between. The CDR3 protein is CASSKVGQGASYEQYF. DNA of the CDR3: TGTGCCAGCAGCAAAGTGGGACAAGGGGCCTCCTACGAGCAGTACTTC. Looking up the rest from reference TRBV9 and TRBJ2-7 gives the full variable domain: DSGVTQTPKHLITATGQRVTLRCSPRSGDLSVYWYQQSLDQGLQFLIQYYNGEERAKGNILERFSAQQFPDLHSELNLSSLELGDSALYFCASSKVGQGASYEQYFGPGTRLTVT.

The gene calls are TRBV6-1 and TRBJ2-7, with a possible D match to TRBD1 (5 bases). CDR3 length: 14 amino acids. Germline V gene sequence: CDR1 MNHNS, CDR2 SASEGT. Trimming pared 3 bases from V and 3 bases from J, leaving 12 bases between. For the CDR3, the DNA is TGTGCCAGCAGTGAGGGGCCGACGGTCTACGAGCAGTACTTC. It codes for CASSEGPTVYEQYF.